These T cell receptor beta chains were read from a single sample in a study of Graves' ophthalmopathy and Graves' hyperthyroidism. TCRdb used MiXCR to reprocess the multiplex PCR reads, holding one entry per CDR3 protein. The table includes roughly 420,000 distinct CDR3 sequences, over 20% detected once. Sequenced material: peripheral blood. The receptors derive from a woman aged 18-29 years with stable Graves' hyperthyroidism. The CDR3 runs from the conserved cysteine through the conserved F or W. A D gene is named only where the DNA matches it firmly. Size is stated for part of the rows, as once, few or many counts, or as a class when the clone is expanded.

J gene: TRBJ2-5
D gene: TRBD2
CDR3 length: 16
clone size: many
V gene: TRBV2
CDR3 DNA: TGTGCCAGCAGTGAATTTTCTAGCGGTATTCAAGAGACCCAGTACTTC
CDR3 protein: CASSEFSSGIQETQYF

J gene: TRBJ2-7
D gene: .
CDR3 length: 15
clone size: many
V gene: TRBV28
CDR3 DNA: TGTGCCAGCAGTCCCCGAGCGGGTTGGATGTACGAGCAGTACTTC
CDR3 protein: CASSPRAGWMYEQYF

J gene: TRBJ2-4
D gene: .
CDR3 length: 14
clone size: many
V gene: TRBV7-2
CDR3 DNA: TGTGCCAGCAGCTTAGCGGGGGGGCTGAACATTCAGTACTTC
CDR3 protein: CASSLAGGLNIQYF

J gene: TRBJ2-2
D gene: TRBD1
CDR3 length: 14
clone size: many
V gene: TRBV5-6
CDR3 DNA: TGTGCCAGCAGCTTATTCGACAGGGCCGGGGAGCTGTTTTTT
CDR3 protein: CASSLFDRAGELFF

J gene: TRBJ2-6
D gene: TRBD1
CDR3 length: 19
clone size: .
V gene: TRBV11-1
CDR3 DNA: TGTGCCAGCAGCTACGACGTGGGACAGGGTATACCTGGGGCCAACGTCCTGACTTTC
CDR3 protein: CASSYDVGQGIPGANVLTF

J gene: TRBJ2-5
D gene: .
CDR3 length: 16
clone size: .
V gene: TRBV12-3/TRBV12-4
CDR3 DNA: TGTGCCAGCAGCCGCCCGCTTGGGGGTGAAGTAGAGACCCAGTACTTC
CDR3 protein: CASSRPLGGEVETQYF

J gene: TRBJ2-7
D gene: TRBD2
CDR3 length: 13
clone size: many
V gene: TRBV7-9
CDR3 DNA: TGTGCCAGCAGCCCGGGACTACCCGCCGCGCAGTACTTC
CDR3 protein: CASSPGLPAAQYF

J gene: TRBJ2-5
D gene: TRBD2
CDR3 length: 16
clone size: many
V gene: TRBV6-1
CDR3 DNA: TGTGCCAGCAGTGAAGCGCGACTAGCGGGAGCAGAGACCCAGTACTTC
CDR3 protein: CASSEARLAGAETQYF

J gene: TRBJ1-1
D gene: .
CDR3 length: 14
clone size: many
V gene: TRBV7-2
CDR3 DNA: TGTGCCAGCAGCGCACGTTTGGGGGACACTGAAGCTTTCTTT
CDR3 protein: CASSARLGDTEAFF

J gene: TRBJ2-2
D gene: .
CDR3 length: 14
clone size: many
V gene: TRBV9
CDR3 DNA: TGTGCCAGCAGCGTGTTCAGGAACACCGGGGAGCTGTTTTTT
CDR3 protein: CASSVFRNTGELFF

J gene: TRBJ2-5
D gene: TRBD2
CDR3 length: 17
clone size: few
V gene: TRBV27
CDR3 DNA: TGTGCCAGCAGCAAACTAGCGGGAGCCCTGAGGGGAGAGACCCAGTACTTC
CDR3 protein: CASSKLAGALRGETQYF

J gene: TRBJ1-2
D gene: .
CDR3 length: 14
clone size: .
V gene: TRBV6-5
CDR3 DNA: TGTGCCAGCGGTTCCTTTGGAGTTCTCTATGGCTACACCTTC
CDR3 protein: CASGSFGVLYGYTF

J gene: TRBJ2-2
D gene: .
CDR3 length: 15
clone size: .
V gene: TRBV12-3/TRBV12-4
CDR3 DNA: TGTGCCAGCAGCCTAAGGGGGTACCTTTTCGGGGAGCTGTTTTTT
CDR3 protein: CASSLRGYLFGELFF

J gene: TRBJ1-1
D gene: .
CDR3 length: 16
clone size: many
V gene: TRBV7-2
CDR3 DNA: TGTGCCAGCAGCTTACGGAGCGGGGGGGCGAGGACTGAAGCTTTCTTT
CDR3 protein: CASSLRSGGARTEAFF

J gene: TRBJ2-2
D gene: TRBD1
CDR3 length: 16
clone size: .
V gene: TRBV5-1
CDR3 DNA: TGCGCCAGCACCCGTTCTGGGGGCAGGGGGACCGGGGAGCTGTTTTTT
CDR3 protein: CASTRSGGRGTGELFF

J gene: TRBJ2-5
D gene: .
CDR3 length: 13
clone size: many
V gene: TRBV20-1
CDR3 DNA: TGCAGTGCTAGTTCCTCTAACTGGGAGACCCAGTACTTC
CDR3 protein: CSASSSNWETQYF

J gene: TRBJ2-7
D gene: .
CDR3 length: 13
clone size: .
V gene: TRBV20-1
CDR3 DNA: TGCAGTGCTAGTTACACGGCAGCCTACGAGCAGTACTTC
CDR3 protein: CSASYTAAYEQYF

J gene: TRBJ2-4
D gene: .
CDR3 length: 13
clone size: many
V gene: TRBV5-1
CDR3 DNA: TGCGCCAGCAGCTTGGAACCAGAAAACATTCAGTACTTC
CDR3 protein: CASSLEPENIQYF

J gene: TRBJ2-4
D gene: TRBD1
CDR3 length: 14
clone size: .
V gene: TRBV7-9
CDR3 DNA: TGTGCCAGCAGCTCGGGACAGGGGGAAAACATTCAGTACTTC
CDR3 protein: CASSSGQGENIQYF

J gene: TRBJ2-7
D gene: TRBD2
CDR3 length: 13
clone size: many
V gene: TRBV2
CDR3 DNA: TGTGCCAGCGCCGGGACTAATTCCTACGAGCAGTACTTC
CDR3 protein: CASAGTNSYEQYF

J gene: TRBJ2-5
D gene: TRBD1
CDR3 length: 14
clone size: many
V gene: TRBV12-3/TRBV12-4
CDR3 DNA: TGTGCCAGCAGTTTAGAAGGGGGCCGAGAGACCCAGTACTTC
CDR3 protein: CASSLEGGRETQYF

J gene: TRBJ2-2
D gene: TRBD2
CDR3 length: 14
clone size: many
V gene: TRBV7-9
CDR3 DNA: TGTGCCAGCAGCCCGGCGGGGGTCACCGGGGAGCTGTTTTTT
CDR3 protein: CASSPAGVTGELFF

J gene: TRBJ1-3
D gene: .
CDR3 length: 13
clone size: many
V gene: TRBV27
CDR3 DNA: TGTGCCAGCGGAGGTGTCTCTGGAAACACCATATATTTT
CDR3 protein: CASGGVSGNTIYF

J gene: TRBJ2-7
D gene: .
CDR3 length: 14
clone size: .
V gene: TRBV15
CDR3 DNA: TGTGCCACCAGCTCTGTGGAGGCTAATTACGAGCAGTACTTC
CDR3 protein: CATSSVEANYEQYF

J gene: TRBJ2-7
D gene: TRBD1
CDR3 length: 14
clone size: .
V gene: TRBV6-2/TRBV6-3
CDR3 DNA: TGTGCCAGCAGATATTTGGACAGGGGGGGGGAGCAGTACTTC
CDR3 protein: CASRYLDRGGEQYF

J gene: TRBJ1-1
D gene: .
CDR3 length: 14
clone size: .
V gene: TRBV12-3/TRBV12-4
CDR3 DNA: TGTGCCAGCAGTTTAGGGCAGGGGTTCACTGAAGCTTTCTTT
CDR3 protein: CASSLGQGFTEAFF

J gene: TRBJ2-5
D gene: .
CDR3 length: 14
clone size: .
V gene: TRBV11-2
CDR3 DNA: TGTGCCAGCAGCTTCCCGGACGGTCAAGAGACCCAGTACTTC
CDR3 protein: CASSFPDGQETQYF

J gene: TRBJ1-1
D gene: TRBD1
CDR3 length: 15
clone size: .
V gene: TRBV6-1
CDR3 DNA: TGTGCCAGCAGTATTCAGACAGGGGCGAACACTGAAGCTTTCTTT
CDR3 protein: CASSIQTGANTEAFF

J gene: TRBJ2-5
D gene: .
CDR3 length: 17
clone size: many
V gene: TRBV5-1
CDR3 DNA: TGCGCCAGCAGCCCCCTGGGGGGACAAACGTACCAAGAGACCCAGTACTTC
CDR3 protein: CASSPLGGQTYQETQYF

J gene: TRBJ1-1
D gene: .
CDR3 length: 16
clone size: many
V gene: TRBV10-3
CDR3 DNA: TGTGCCATCAGTGATTCGGTTCGGCAGGGTGGAACTGAAGCTTTCTTT
CDR3 protein: CAISDSVRQGGTEAFF

J gene: TRBJ2-7
D gene: .
CDR3 length: 14
clone size: many
V gene: TRBV7-2
CDR3 DNA: TGTGCCAGCAGCTCCCCAGGGAGCTCCTACGAGCAGTACTTC
CDR3 protein: CASSSPGSSYEQYF

J gene: TRBJ1-1
D gene: .
CDR3 length: 13
clone size: many
V gene: TRBV29-1
CDR3 DNA: TGCAGCGTCGAACTGGAGGCTGGCACTGAAGCTTTCTTT
CDR3 protein: CSVELEAGTEAFF

J gene: TRBJ2-7
D gene: .
CDR3 length: 13
clone size: many
V gene: TRBV6-5
CDR3 DNA: TGTGCCAGCAGTTACTCGAGAGGCTACGAGCAGTACTTC
CDR3 protein: CASSYSRGYEQYF

J gene: TRBJ2-7
D gene: .
CDR3 length: 13
clone size: many
V gene: TRBV6-2/TRBV6-3
CDR3 DNA: TGTGCCAGCAGTTACGTGACAGCCTACGAGCAGTACTTC
CDR3 protein: CASSYVTAYEQYF

J gene: TRBJ2-4
D gene: .
CDR3 length: 13
clone size: .
V gene: TRBV19
CDR3 DNA: TGTGCCAGTAGTATGGGGGGGCCAAACATTCAGTACTTC
CDR3 protein: CASSMGGPNIQYF

J gene: TRBJ1-2
D gene: .
CDR3 length: 14
clone size: .
V gene: TRBV6-1
CDR3 DNA: TGTGCCAGCAGTGAAGCCTTGGAGGCGAGCGGCTACACCTTC
CDR3 protein: CASSEALEASGYTF

J gene: TRBJ1-6
D gene: .
CDR3 length: 13
clone size: .
V gene: TRBV7-3
CDR3 DNA: TGTGCCAGCAGCTTAACCGCTAATTCACACCTCCACTTT
CDR3 protein: CASSLTANSHLHF

J gene: TRBJ1-2
D gene: TRBD1
CDR3 length: 16
clone size: many
V gene: TRBV5-1
CDR3 DNA: TGCGCCAGCAGCTTGGACCCGCAGGGGGCGAATAGTGGCTACACCTTC
CDR3 protein: CASSLDPQGANSGYTF

J gene: TRBJ2-4
D gene: .
CDR3 length: 15
clone size: .
V gene: TRBV27
CDR3 DNA: TGTGCCAGCAGTTTATCTGAGACAGCCAAAAACATTCAGTACTTC
CDR3 protein: CASSLSETAKNIQYF

J gene: TRBJ1-5
D gene: TRBD1
CDR3 length: 15
clone size: .
V gene: TRBV10-1
CDR3 DNA: TGCGCCAGCAGTGAACTCAGGGGGCAGGGTCAGCCCCAGCATTTT
CDR3 protein: CASSELRGQGQPQHF

J gene: TRBJ1-1
D gene: .
CDR3 length: 13
clone size: many
V gene: TRBV7-8
CDR3 DNA: TGTGCCAGCATCACAAGCGGGAACACTGAAGCTTTCTTT
CDR3 protein: CASITSGNTEAFF

J gene: TRBJ2-6
D gene: TRBD2
CDR3 length: 17
clone size: .
V gene: TRBV27
CDR3 DNA: TGTGCCAGCAGTTTTTGGCTAGCGGGCTCCGGGGCCAACGTCCTGACTTTC
CDR3 protein: CASSFWLAGSGANVLTF

J gene: TRBJ2-7
D gene: .
CDR3 length: 13
clone size: .
V gene: TRBV28
CDR3 DNA: TGTGCCAGCACACTAGACGGCTCCTACGAGCAGTACTTC
CDR3 protein: CASTLDGSYEQYF

J gene: TRBJ1-1
D gene: TRBD1
CDR3 length: 15
clone size: many
V gene: TRBV28
CDR3 DNA: TGTGCCAGCAGTTTACCAGGACAGGGGAAGACTGAAGCTTTCTTT
CDR3 protein: CASSLPGQGKTEAFF

J gene: TRBJ1-2
D gene: .
CDR3 length: 13
clone size: .
V gene: TRBV9
CDR3 DNA: TGTGCCAGCAGCGTAGCCCGAAACTATGGCTACACCTTC
CDR3 protein: CASSVARNYGYTF

J gene: TRBJ2-2
D gene: .
CDR3 length: 12
clone size: many
V gene: TRBV15
CDR3 DNA: TGTGCCACCAGCAGAGTGGGCGGGGAGCTGTTTTTT
CDR3 protein: CATSRVGGELFF